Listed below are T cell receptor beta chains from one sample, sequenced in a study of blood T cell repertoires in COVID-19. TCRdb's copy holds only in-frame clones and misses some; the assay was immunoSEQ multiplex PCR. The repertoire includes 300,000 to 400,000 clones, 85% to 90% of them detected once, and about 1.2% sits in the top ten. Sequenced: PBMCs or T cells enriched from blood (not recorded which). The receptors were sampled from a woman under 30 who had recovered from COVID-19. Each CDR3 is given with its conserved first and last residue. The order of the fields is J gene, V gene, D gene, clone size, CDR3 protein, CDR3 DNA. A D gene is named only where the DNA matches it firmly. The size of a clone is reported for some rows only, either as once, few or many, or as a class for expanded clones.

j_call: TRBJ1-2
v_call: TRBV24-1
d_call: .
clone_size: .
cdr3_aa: CATQATFGGGGYTF
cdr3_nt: TGTGCCACCCAGGCTACCTTTGGGGGGGGTGGCTACACCTTC

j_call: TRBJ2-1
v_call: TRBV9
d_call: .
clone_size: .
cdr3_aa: CASSVGSVTYNEQFF
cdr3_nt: TGTGCCAGCAGCGTGGGCTCCGTCACCTACAATGAGCAGTTCTTC

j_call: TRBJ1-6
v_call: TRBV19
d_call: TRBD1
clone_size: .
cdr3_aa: CASSGWDSPYNSPLHF
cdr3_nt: TGTGCCAGTAGTGGGTGGGACAGCCCTTATAATTCACCCCTCCACTTT

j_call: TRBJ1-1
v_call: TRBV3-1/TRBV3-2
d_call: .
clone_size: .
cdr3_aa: CASSQEDRYTEAFF
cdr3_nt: TGTGCCAGCAGCCAAGAGGACAGATACACTGAAGCTTTCTTT

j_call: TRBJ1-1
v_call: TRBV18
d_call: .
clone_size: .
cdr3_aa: CASSPSGGATEAFF
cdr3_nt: TGTGCCAGCTCACCATCTGGGGGCGCCACTGAAGCTTTCTTT

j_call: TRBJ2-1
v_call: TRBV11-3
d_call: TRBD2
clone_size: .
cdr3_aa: CASSYGTSGGPKGNEQFF
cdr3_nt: TGTGCCAGCAGTTACGGGACTAGCGGGGGGCCAAAGGGCAATGAGCAGTTCTTC

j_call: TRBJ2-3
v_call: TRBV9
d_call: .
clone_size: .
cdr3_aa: CASSVVTASDTQYF
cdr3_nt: TGTGCCAGCAGCGTAGTGACAGCCAGTGATACGCAGTATTTT

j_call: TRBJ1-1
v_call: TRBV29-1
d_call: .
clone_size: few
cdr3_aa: CSVTPGPGNTEAFF
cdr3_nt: TGCAGCGTCACCCCGGGTCCGGGGAACACTGAAGCTTTCTTT

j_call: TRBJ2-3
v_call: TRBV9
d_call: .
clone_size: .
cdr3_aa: CASSFGGRRTDTQYF
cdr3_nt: TGTGCCAGCAGCTTCGGAGGCAGACGGACAGATACGCAGTATTTT

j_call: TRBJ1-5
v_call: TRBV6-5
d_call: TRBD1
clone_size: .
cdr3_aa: CASLGQGARNQPQHF
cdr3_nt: TGTGCCAGCCTCGGACAGGGGGCGCGCAATCAGCCCCAGCATTTT

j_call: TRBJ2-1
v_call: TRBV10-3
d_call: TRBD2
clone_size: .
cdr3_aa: CAISEPLGAGKGGYNEQFF
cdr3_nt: TGTGCCATCAGTGAGCCCCTGGGAGCGGGGAAAGGAGGCTACAATGAGCAGTTCTTC

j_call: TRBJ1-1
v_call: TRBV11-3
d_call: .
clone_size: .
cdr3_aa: CASSLDSDTEAFF
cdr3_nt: TGTGCCAGCAGCCTCGACAGTGACACTGAAGCTTTCTTT

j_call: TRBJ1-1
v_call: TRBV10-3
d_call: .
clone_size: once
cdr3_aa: CAISEEAGAGTEAFF
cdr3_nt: TGTGCCATCAGTGAGGAGGCGGGGGCGGGCACTGAAGCTTTCTTT

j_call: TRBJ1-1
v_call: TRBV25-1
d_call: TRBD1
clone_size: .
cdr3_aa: CASSQGAGTEAFF
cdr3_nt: TGTGCCAGCAGTCAGGGGGCAGGGACTGAAGCTTTCTTT

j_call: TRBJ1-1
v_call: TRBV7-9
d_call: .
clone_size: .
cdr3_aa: CASSGPRPGNTEAFF
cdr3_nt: TGTGCCAGCAGTGGTCCGAGGCCTGGGAACACTGAAGCTTTCTTT

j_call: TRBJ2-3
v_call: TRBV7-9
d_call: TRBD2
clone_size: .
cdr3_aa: CASSSREASTDTQYF
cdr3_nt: TGTGCCAGCAGCTCGCGGGAGGCTAGCACAGATACGCAGTATTTT